This T cell receptor beta chain comes out of a study of cytomegalovirus exposure and HLA in healthy donors. At the level of the study: Earlier, 150 million to 200 million T cells were analyzed, and 90 million to 140 million unique TCR beta sequences were found among them.

The study's findings and limits: The investigators catalogued some 160 TCR beta chains as cytomegalovirus-associated.

Notes on this clone: Its specificity is not known. Other nucleotide sequences in the sample specify the same CDR3.

The PCR was carried out with 60 Vbeta primers and 13 Jbeta primers. Libraries were prepared by immunoSEQ multiplex PCR; TCRdb keeps only in-frame clonotypes and omits some of them. This table holds more than 150,000 clones, roughly 80% found once. Donors were ostensibly healthy at sampling, although undocumented immune exposures were probable. Material: PBMCs. The clonotype comes from a man aged 35 to 55 in good health and CMV-seropositive.

CDR3 in DNA: TGCGCCAGCAGCCCCGGACAGGGGTATGGCTACACCTTC. It encodes CASSPGQGYGYTF. The J gene is TRBJ1-2, the V gene TRBV5-1, with 9 bases fitting TRBD1. The CDR3 has 13 residues. Looked up from germline, CDR1 is SGHRS and CDR2 is YFSETQ. The J segment lost 5 bases and the V segment lost 4 bases, leaving 3 bases of the junction unmatched. The entire variable domain, with the rest obtained from reference TRBV5-1 and TRBJ1-2, is as follows: KAGVTQTPRYLIKTRGQQVTLSCSPISGHRSVSWYQQTPGQGLQFLFEYFSETQRNKGNFPGRFSGRQFSNSRSEMNVSTLELGDSALYLCASSPGQGYGYTFGSGTRLTVV.